This entry concerns a single TCR beta chain. The data are from a study of untreated major depressive disorder. The table came from immunoSEQ multiplex PCR; TCRdb's copy has only in-frame clones and leaves some out. The sample lists about 20,000 clones; around 87% were seen once. CDR3 length: 14 amino acids. CDR1 is SGDLS, CDR2 YYNGEE, per germline. The ends were cut back, 5 bases at V and 0 bases at J, with 12 bases in the middle. The clonotype originates from a woman aged 25 to 45 in good health. The source material was CD4+ T cells from PBMCs. The V gene is TRBV9, the J gene TRBJ2-7; a weak D match, TRBD2 (6 bases). The CDR3 nucleotides are TGTGCCAGCAGTGACGGCGGGGCCTCCTACGAGCAGTACTTC. Translation gives CASSDGGASYEQYF.